Below are 21 T cell receptor beta chains sequenced from a single sample in a study of OX40 agonist ivuxolimab in advanced cancers. Clones were read by immunoSEQ multiplex PCR, and TCRdb kept only the in-frame ones, dropping some. This table holds around 95,000 clones, 93% found once. Sequenced material: CD4+ or CD8+ T cells sorted from blood, taken in a trial of the OX40 agonist ivuxolimab. These receptors were collected from an adult with an advanced solid tumor such as melanoma, head and neck, liver or kidney cancer.

The chain carries TRBV4-2 and TRBJ1-3; D might be TRBD1 (6 bases). Trimming removed 8 bases at V and 8 bases at J, with 13 bases between. This CDR3 comprises 12 residues. The V gene's germline CDR1 is LGHNA and CDR2 YNFKEQ. CDR3 coding DNA: TGTGCCAGCGGGGGCTTCCTGGACACCATATATTTT. This gives the protein CASGGFLDTIYF.

The chain has TRBV30 and TRBJ2-3; the D is unclear. The CDR3 is made up of 13 amino acids. Trimming took off 0 bases at V and 6 bases at J, with 10 bases between the two ends. Germline V gives CDR1 GTSNPN, CDR2 SVGIG (reference sequence). CDR3 coding DNA: TGTGCCTGGAGTGTACTGATCGCCGATACGCAGTATTTT. Protein product: CAWSVLIADTQYF. The full variable domain, with the rest looked up from reference TRBV30 and TRBJ2-3, is SQTIHQWPATLVQPVGSPLSLECTVEGTSNPNLYWYRQAAGRGLQLLFYSVGIGQISSEVPQNLSASRPQDRQFILSSKKLLLSDSGFYLCAWSVLIADTQYFGPGTRLTVL.

The chain recombines TRBV29-1 with TRBJ2-7; no firm D call. The V gene lost 4 bases and the J gene lost 2 bases, with 6 bases spanning the gap. Germline V gene sequence: CDR1 SQVTM, CDR2 ANQGSEA. The CDR3 sequence is 11 residues long. CDR3 residues: CSVGDPYEQYF. The CDR3 nucleotides read TGCAGCGTTGGAGACCCCTACGAGCAGTACTTC.

The J gene is TRBJ2-1, the V gene TRBV9, with D maybe TRBD2 (6 bases). Trimming left V 0 bases short and J 4 bases short, with 11 bases between. CDR3 length: 15 residues. Germline lookup yields CDR1 SGDLS and CDR2 YYNGEE. The CDR3 nucleotides are TGTGCCAGCAGCGTAGCGGGAGCGTGGTACAATGAGCAGTTCTTC. Translation gives CASSVAGAWYNEQFF.

CDR3: CASSRLRTGPNTGELFF. CDR3 DNA: TGTGCCAGCAGCCGATTACGTACTGGACCGAACACCGGGGAGCTGTTTTTT. This chain uses TRBV14 with TRBJ2-2; D not certain. V lost 4 bases and J lost 0, with 15 bases in between. The CDR3 consists of 17 residues. CDR1 SGHDN and CDR2 FVKESK come from the germline V gene.

This clone was seen a handful of times. This rearrangement joins TRBV4-1 to TRBJ2-3; D is tentatively TRBD1 or TRBD2 (5 bases each). The CDR3 has 16 amino acids. From germline, CDR1 is MGHRA and CDR2 YSYEKL. Trimming took off 1 base at V and 2 bases at J, with 13 bases between the two ends. CDR3 bases: TGCGCCAGCAGCCAAGGATCCCGAGGGGTCACAGATACGCAGTATTTT. It codes for CASSQGSRGVTDTQYF.

The rearrangement links TRBV7-8 to TRBJ1-1, with a possible D match to TRBD1 (5 bases). V was clipped by 2 bases and J by 5 bases, with 15 bases between them. Germline CDR1 reads SGHVS; CDR2 reads FQNEAQ. The length of the CDR3 is 15 residues. The CDR3 spells CASSLTRPRGTEAFF. CDR3 in DNA: TGTGCCAGCAGCTTAACCAGACCTCGGGGGACTGAAGCTTTCTTT.

Concerning this clone: A junction end diverges from the germline sequence, so it may reflect a read error. This CDR3 is CASSLARAENLFF. DNA for the CDR3: TGCGCCAGCAGCTTGGCCCGGGCTGAAAACCTGTTTTTT. The rearrangement joins TRBV5-1 to TRBJ1-4; no clear D gene. The CDR3 has 13 amino acids. Germline CDR1 is SGHRS and CDR2 is YFSETQ.

In this sample, this clone turned up a few times. The rearrangement joins TRBV19 to TRBJ2-7, with D perhaps given as TRBD1 or TRBD2 (5 bases each). V lost 4 bases to trimming and J lost 4 bases, with 11 bases between them. Germline assignment: CDR1 LNHDA and CDR2 SQIVND (reference sequence). The CDR3 has 13 residues. This CDR3 reads CASSRGPGYEQYV. DNA for the CDR3: TGTGCCAGTAGTAGGGGACCGGGGTACGAGCAGTACGTC.

The chain links TRBV5-4 to TRBJ1-3; no definite D call. Germline CDR1 is SGHNT and CDR2 is YYREEE (reference sequence). Trimming took 4 bases from V and 5 from J, leaving 13 bases between them. The CDR3 runs 14 residues. The CDR3 nucleotides are TGTGCCAGCAGCCTGGGTGGACTTCGAAACACCATATATTTT. This sequence encodes CASSLGGLRNTIYF.

The chain is built from TRBV6-4 and TRBJ2-1; D is uncertain. There are 15 residues in the CDR3. Germline lookup yields CDR1 MRHNA and CDR2 SNTAGT. V gave up 1 base and J gave up 8 bases, with 15 bases separating them. The CDR3 spells CASSDFPRRVDEQFF. The DNA of the CDR3 is TGTGCCAGCAGTGACTTCCCCAGAAGGGTCGATGAGCAGTTCTTC.

This chain connects TRBV5-8 to TRBJ1-2; D ambiguous. Germline V lookup: CDR1 SGHTS, CDR2 YDEGEE. The CDR3 contains 17 residues. Trimming took off 1 base at V and 6 bases at J, with 22 bases between the two ends. The CDR3 region is CASSLWSGREAKHGYTF. The CDR3 nucleotides read TGTGCCAGCAGCTTGTGGTCAGGACGAGAGGCGAAGCATGGCTACACCTTC.

The rearrangement links TRBV6-5 to TRBJ1-4, with D unclear. Deletions cut 7 bases from V and 0 bases from J, with 9 bases between. The CDR3 runs to 14 residues. Germline assignment: CDR1 MNHEY and CDR2 SVGAGI. CDR3 nucleotide sequence: TGTGCCAGCAAACAGAGTGCAACTAATGAAAAACTGTTTTTT. Translation gives CASKQSATNEKLFF.

The chain has TRBV5-4 and TRBJ1-2, with 7 bases matching TRBD1. The trim removed 0 bases at V and 3 bases at J, leaving 2 bases unmatched. The CDR3 has 14 residues. The germline V gene encodes CDR1 SGHNT and CDR2 YYREEE (reference sequence). CDR3 sequence reads: CASSLAGTDYGYTF. Here the CDR3 DNA reads TGTGCCAGCAGCTTGGCCGGGACAGACTATGGCTACACCTTC.

V and J are TRBV29-1 and TRBJ1-5; 9 nucleotides match TRBD1. With 6 bases clipped from V and 3 bases from J, the junction kept 6 bases outside the gene matches. Germline assignment: CDR1 SQVTM and CDR2 ANQGSEA. The CDR3 is made up of 14 amino acids. The chain's CDR3 is CSVGQGMANQPQHF. The CDR3 DNA reads TGCAGCGTCGGACAGGGGATGGCCAATCAGCCCCAGCATTTT. Complete variable domain (other parts from reference TRBV29-1 and TRBJ1-5): SAVISQKPSRDICQRGTSLTIQCQVDSQVTMMFWYRQQPGQSLTLIATANQGSEATYESGFVIDKFPISRPNLTFSTLTVSNMSPEDSSIYLCSVGQGMANQPQHFGDGTRLSIL.

V usage is TRBV11-3 and J usage is TRBJ2-2; 8 bases fit TRBD2. The V gene end was trimmed by 3 bases and the J gene end by 6 bases; junction bases not matched to a gene: 3. CDR3 size: 14 residues. Per the germline V gene, CDR1 is SGHNT and CDR2 is YENEEA. The DNA of the CDR3 is TGTGCCAGCAGCTTTAAGCGGGAGTCCGGGGAGCTGTTTTTT. Encoded protein: CASSFKRESGELFF.

The chain uses TRBV29-1 and TRBJ1-2; 8 bases agree with TRBD1. Germline V gene sequence: CDR1 SQVTM, CDR2 ANQGSEA. CDR3 length equals 12 residues. V lost 5 bases and J lost 2; bases outside the gene matches: 1. As DNA, the CDR3 is TGCAGCGTTTCAGGGGGCAACTATGGCTACACCTTC. Its translation is CSVSGGNYGYTF.

The chain recombines TRBV5-8 with TRBJ2-5, with TRBD2 as a possible D gene (6 bases). The V end lost 2 bases, the J end lost 9 bases, and 17 bases lay between the germline ends. The CDR3 totals 14 residues. Per the germline V gene, CDR1 is SGHTS and CDR2 is YDEGEE. The CDR3 coding sequence is TGTGCCAGCAGCTTTAGCGGTAGCCCACGGCCCCAGTACTTC. This translates into CASSFSGSPRPQYF.

This chain uses TRBV15 with TRBJ1-1; tentative D call: TRBD1 (5 bases). In germline, CDR1 is LNHNV, CDR2 YYDKDF (reference sequence). V was cut by 5 bases and J by 1 base, with 14 bases left in between. This CDR3 is built from 15 residues. CDR3 coding DNA: TGTGCCACCAGCCCCATCGGGGCAGCGAACACTGAAGCTTTCTTT. Amino acids: CATSPIGAANTEAFF. The variable domain in full, with the rest retrieved from reference TRBV15 and TRBJ1-1, is DAMVIQNPRYQVTQFGKPVTLSCSQTLNHNVMYWYQQKSSQAPKLLFHYYDKDFNNEADTPDNFQSRRPNTSFCFLDIRSPGLGDTAMYLCATSPIGAANTEAFFGQGTRLTVV.

The chain employs TRBV30 and TRBJ2-4, with 8 nucleotides matching TRBD1. The CDR3 has 12 amino acids. Germline CDR1 is GTSNPN and CDR2 is SVGIG (reference sequence). V shed 4 bases, J shed 15 bases, and the junction held 11 bases outside the gene matches. In DNA, the CDR3 is TGTGCCTGGATTCGGCCGGGACAGGATCCGTACTTC. It translates to CAWIRPGQDPYF.

The chain links TRBV6-6 to TRBJ1-2; D remains unclear. The length of the CDR3 is 11 residues. Deletions cut 2 bases from V and 7 bases from J, with 5 bases between. CDR1 is MNHNY and CDR2 is SVGAGI in the germline V gene (reference sequence). CDR3 loop: CASSYGRGYTF. The CDR3 coding sequence is TGTGCCAGCAGTTACGGGCGTGGCTACACCTTC.